These T cell receptor beta chains were read from a single sample in a study of blood T cell repertoires in COVID-19. Assay: immunoSEQ multiplex PCR; the TCRdb copy retains only in-frame clones and omits some. The data hold 130,000 or so clones, with around 83% observed a single time. Sequencing was carried out using peripheral blood. The receptors were gathered from a man older than 75 with active or convalescent COVID-19. The CDR3 runs from the conserved cysteine through the conserved F or W. D genes are given only for firm matches. Size values are once, few and many counts, or a class for expanded clones, and some rows have none.

v_call	d_call	j_call	clone_size	cdr3_aa	cdr3_nt
TRBV5-5	TRBD1	TRBJ2-5	-	CASSSSRDRGETQYF	TGTGCCAGCAGCTCCTCAAGGGACAGGGGTGAGACCCAGTACTTC
TRBV14	-	TRBJ2-3	-	CASSQDSLDTQYF	TGTGCCAGCAGCCAAGATTCCCTAGATACGCAGTATTTT
TRBV2	-	TRBJ2-3	many	CASSEYGQGGDTQYF	TGTGCCAGCAGTGAATACGGGCAGGGGGGAGATACGCAGTATTTT
TRBV6-5	-	TRBJ1-2	-	CASTVTSGTSYGYTF	TGTGCCAGCACCGTAACTTCAGGGACTAGCTATGGCTACACCTTC
TRBV13	-	TRBJ1-3	-	CASSSGVSGNTIYF	TGTGCCAGCAGCTCCGGGGTCTCTGGAAACACCATATATTTT
TRBV28	-	TRBJ2-7	-	CASKTGSYEQYF	TGTGCCAGCAAAACAGGGTCCTACGAGCAGTACTTC
TRBV3-1/TRBV3-2	TRBD2	TRBJ2-3	-	CASSQGLAATDTQYF	TGTGCCAGCAGCCAAGGACTAGCTGCCACAGATACGCAGTATTTT
TRBV7-8	-	TRBJ2-3	-	CASSPNRGRGPGTDTQYF	TGTGCCAGCAGCCCCAATCGGGGGCGGGGGCCGGGCACAGATACGCAGTATTTT
TRBV19	-	TRBJ1-2	-	CASKNPSGYGYTF	TGTGCCAGTAAAAACCCCTCAGGCTATGGCTACACCTTC
TRBV10-3	TRBD2	TRBJ2-1	-	CATLGGSSYNEQFF	TGTGCCACCTTGGGGGGGAGCTCCTACAATGAGCAGTTCTTC
TRBV7-8	TRBD1	TRBJ1-3	-	CASSTGQATSGNTIYF	TGTGCCAGCAGCACCGGACAGGCGACCTCTGGAAACACCATATATTTT
TRBV2	TRBD1	TRBJ1-1	-	CASSPQGFTEAFF	TGTGCCAGCAGCCCACAGGGGTTCACTGAAGCTTTCTTT
TRBV5-1	TRBD1	TRBJ2-7	-	CASSIGTGQGAREQYF	TGCGCCAGCAGCATTGGGACCGGACAGGGGGCGCGGGAGCAGTACTTC
TRBV29-1	-	TRBJ2-7	-	CNPGFGQPYEQYF	TGCAACCCTGGGTTTGGGCAGCCCTACGAGCAGTACTTC
TRBV5-6	-	TRBJ2-1	-	CASSLDSFSFEQFF	TGTGCCAGCAGCTTGGACTCCTTTAGTTTTGAGCAGTTCTTC
TRBV19	-	TRBJ1-2	-	CASRWEGRDGYTF	TGTGCCAGTCGCTGGGAAGGGCGGGATGGCTACACCTTC
TRBV21-1	-	TRBJ1-1	-	CASSDPQGTEAFF	TGTGCCAGCAGCGACCCTCAGGGGACTGAAGCTTTCTTT
TRBV7-2	-	TRBJ1-2	-	CASSPSGIYGYTF	TGTGCCAGCAGCCCTTCCGGGATCTATGGCTACACCTTC
TRBV2	TRBD1	TRBJ2-3	-	CASSGGQGKDTQYF	TGTGCCAGCAGTGGGGGACAGGGGAAAGATACGCAGTATTTT
TRBV12-5	-	TRBJ1-3	-	CASGLSPGNTIYF	TGTGCTAGTGGTTTATCGCCGGGGAACACCATATATTTT
TRBV2	-	TRBJ1-5	-	CASSVGATDQPQHF	TGTGCCAGCAGTGTGGGGGCGACGGATCAGCCCCAGCATTTT
TRBV23-1	-	TRBJ2-2	-	CASSQSHRVEVGELFF	TGCGCCAGCAGTCAATCCCACAGGGTGGAAGTCGGGGAGCTGTTTTTT
TRBV7-2	TRBD2	TRBJ2-3	-	CASSSLGLAGKKDTQYF	TGTGCCAGCAGCTCGCTGGGACTAGCGGGAAAGAAAGATACGCAGTATTTT
TRBV6-4	TRBD2	TRBJ2-3	-	CASSDGGGGPDTQYF	TGTGCCAGCAGTGACGGCGGGGGGGGACCAGATACGCAGTATTTT
TRBV6-1	TRBD1	TRBJ2-7	once	CASSETAGGPYEQYF	TGTGCCAGCAGTGAAACGGCAGGGGGCCCCTACGAGCAGTACTTC
TRBV6-2/TRBV6-3	TRBD2	TRBJ2-5	once	CASSYWGGTQYF	TGTGCCAGCAGTTACTGGGGGGGGACCCAGTACTTC
TRBV7-7	-	TRBJ2-5	-	CASTGRGGGHRQETQYF	TGTGCCAGCACCGGGAGAGGCGGGGGCCATCGGCAAGAGACCCAGTACTTC
TRBV4-3	-	TRBJ1-1	-	CASSQLRGGDTEAFF	TGCGCCAGCAGCCAACTAAGGGGCGGAGACACTGAAGCTTTCTTT
TRBV11-2	-	TRBJ2-1	-	CASSFYRGGVDEQFF	TGTGCCAGCAGCTTTTATAGGGGGGGGGTCGATGAGCAGTTCTTC
TRBV12-5	-	TRBJ1-2	-	CASGLPRENYGYTF	TGTGCTAGTGGTTTGCCCCGGGAAAACTATGGCTACACCTTC
TRBV5-1	TRBD1	TRBJ2-1	-	CASSLAVTGGRGEQFF	TGCGCCAGCAGCTTGGCCGTGACAGGGGGCCGCGGTGAGCAGTTCTTC
TRBV28	-	TRBJ2-7	-	CASSRRRGVGEQYF	TGTGCCAGCAGCCGCCGCAGGGGTGTAGGGGAGCAGTACTTC
TRBV24-1	-	TRBJ2-3	once	CATSDDQFGGAWRTDTQYF	TGTGCCACCAGTGACGACCAGTTTGGGGGGGCCTGGCGCACAGATACGCAGTATTTT
TRBV5-1	TRBD1	TRBJ2-7	-	CASSLGDSEFQEQYF	TGCGCCAGCAGCTTGGGGGACAGCGAATTTCAAGAGCAGTACTTC
TRBV2	TRBD2	TRBJ2-3	-	CASSRGGLAGLTDTQYF	TGTGCCAGCAGTCGGGGGGGACTAGCGGGGCTCACAGATACGCAGTATTTT